This T cell receptor beta chain originates from a study of T cell repertoires in cytomegalovirus infection. A single record per CDR3 protein comes from TCRdb applying MiXCR to the reads. Among about 320,000 distinct CDR3 sequences listed, more than 8% were seen once. Germline CDR1 and CDR2: LNHNV and YYDKDF (reference sequence). V shed 0 bases and J 5 bases; nucleotides not matched to a gene: 8. The CDR3 sequence is 16 residues long. The TCR was taken from a human donor in good health (CMV status not recorded). Some clones in this sample may be carry-over from other donors' samples. Sequencing was carried out using PBMCs. J is TRBJ2-5 and V is TRBV15; TRBD1 matches 8 bases. The CDR3 DNA follows: TGTGCCACCAGCAGAGAGGCCAGGGGGCTTTTGGAGACCCAGTACTTC. It translates to CATSREARGLLETQYF.